The 10 T cell receptor beta chains presented below share a single source sample, sequenced in a study of regulatory T cells in long-lasting Graves disease. CDR3-region Arm-PCR and iRepertoire HTBI primers produced the TCR beta libraries. TCRdb called the multiplex PCR reads again in MiXCR, with one record for every CDR3 protein. Here the sample spans 600,000 to 800,000 distinct CDR3 sequences, roughly 30% being singletons. Sample time point: persistent/refractory GD, antithyroid drugs over 5 years with positive TRAb. Extracted RNA from PBMCs served as the source of the TCR library. Sample: peripheral blood mononuclear cells (PBMCs), taken when the disease was refractory, from a patient treated with antithyroid drugs. The source is a female donor with Graves disease.

A few counts support this clonotype. The CDR3 protein is CASSLGGNRNQPQHF. Here the CDR3 DNA reads TGTGCCAGCAGCTTGGGGGGGAATCGGAATCAGCCCCAGCATTTT. The V and J genes are TRBV5-4 and TRBJ1-5; perhaps TRBD1 as D (5 bases). Germline CDR1 SGHNT, CDR2 YYREEE (reference sequence). This CDR3 contains 15 residues. Trimming pared 0 bases from V and 4 bases from J, leaving 11 bases between.

In regard to this clonotype: A much larger clone lies a single base off, so this may be a read error. V and J are TRBV7-2 and TRBJ1-5; no firm D call. The CDR3 is 12 residues long. Per the germline V gene, CDR1 is SGHTA and CDR2 is FQGNSA. Trimming left V 6 bases short and J 2 bases short, with 5 bases between. The CDR3 region has the DNA TGTGCCAGCAGGTATGGCAATCAGCCCCAGCATTTT. Its translation: CASRYGNQPQHF.

V and J are TRBV27 and TRBJ1-1; TRBD1 might be the D (5 bases). Germline CDR1 is MNHEY and CDR2 is SMNVEV (reference sequence). This CDR3 region has 16 residues. Trimming left V 2 bases short and J 4 bases short, with 17 bases between. Here the CDR3 reads CASSLIRSQGSTEAFF. The DNA of the CDR3 is TGTGCCAGCAGTTTAATCCGGAGTCAGGGCAGCACTGAAGCTTTCTTT.

The table lists this clonotype with many counts. J is TRBJ2-7 and V is TRBV28, with TRBD2 matching over 7 bases. Germline assignment: CDR1 MDHEN and CDR2 SYDVKM. The V and J ends lost 10 bases and 2 bases, in that order; junction bases with no gene match: 8. CDR3 size: 13 residues. The CDR3 spells CATYSGTTYEQYF. The DNA of the CDR3 is TGTGCCACCTACAGCGGGACTACCTACGAGCAGTACTTC.

The CDR3 DNA sequence: TGTGCCAGCGGATCCCCGGGCACCCACGAGCAGTACTTC. Amino acid sequence: CASGSPGTHEQYF. The genes are TRBV2 and TRBJ2-7; no reliable D call. Trimming cost V 8 bases and J 5 bases, with 16 bases left between them. CDR3 length equals 13 residues. Germline V gene sequence: CDR1 SNHLY, CDR2 FYNNEI.

This chain links TRBV18 with TRBJ1-1; no definite D call. Trimming removed 4 bases from V and 0 bases from J, with 6 bases in between. The CDR3 has 13 amino acids. Germline V gene lookup returns CDR1 KGHSH and CDR2 LQKENI. The CDR3 region has the DNA TGTGCCAGCTCACAGGCAGTGAACACTGAAGCTTTCTTT. Amino acid sequence: CASSQAVNTEAFF.

V is TRBV6-2 or TRBV6-3 and J is TRBJ2-7; D unresolved. Germline V CDR1 and CDR2: MNHEY, SVGEGT. There are 11 residues in the CDR3. The ends were cut back, 6 bases at V and 6 bases at J, with 9 bases in the middle. CDR3 amino acids: CASSALGEQYF. In nucleotides, the CDR3 is TGTGCCAGCAGCGCCCTCGGCGAGCAGTACTTC.

J is TRBJ2-5 and V is TRBV5-5, with D perhaps matching TRBD1 (5 bases). Between the trimmed V and J ends, which lost 0 bases and 5 bases, there was a span of 14 bases. The CDR3 has 15 amino acids. The germline CDR1 and CDR2 sequences are SGHKS and YYEKEE (reference sequence). The CDR3 loop reads CASSLDRRQGETQYF. The CDR3 nucleotides read TGTGCCAGCAGCTTGGACAGGCGCCAAGGGGAGACCCAGTACTTC.

The rearrangement joins TRBV29-1 to TRBJ1-1; TRBD1 might be the D (5 bases). Germline CDR1 reads SQVTM; CDR2 reads ANQGSEA. V was clipped by 1 base and J by 1 base, with 10 bases between them. The CDR3 spans 14 residues. For the CDR3, the DNA is TGCAGCGTTGAAGTCGGGACGGCGAACACTGAAGCTTTCTTT. Amino acid sequence: CSVEVGTANTEAFF.

This clonotype was picked up a small number of times. The chain joins TRBV18 to TRBJ1-2; D remains unclear. Germline-derived CDR1 and CDR2 are KGHSH and LQKENI. Trimming took 6 bases from V and 6 from J, leaving 14 bases between them. CDR3 size: 13 residues. The DNA for the CDR3 is TGTGCCAGCTCCCCCCGTACTGTGGATGGCTACACCTTC. Residues: CASSPRTVDGYTF.